This TCR beta chain was sequenced for a study of graft-versus-host responses after intestinal transplantation. Study-level points and caveats: Graft-versus-host to host-versus-graft clonal ratios in allografts were high in patients with graft-donor T cell macrochimerism.

Between the trimmed V and J ends, which lost 0 bases and 3 bases, there was a span of 7 bases. In germline, CDR1 is SGHRS, CDR2 YFSETQ. This CDR3 spans 14 amino acids. Method: immunoSEQ multiplex PCR; TCRdb's copy keeps in-frame clones and lacks some. The repertoire consists of roughly 120,000 clones, with roughly 91% occurring once and the leading ten covering approximately 0.11%. With respect to this clone: Its matching antigen is unknown.

This clonotype originated in a human donor who received an intestinal transplant. The material was unstimulated CD4+ T cells sorted from spleen or lymph node cells, obtained before intestinal transplant. The gene calls are TRBV5-1 and TRBJ1-3; D gene ambiguous. Here the CDR3 reads CASSLGQIGNTIYF. The CDR3, as DNA: TGCGCCAGCAGCTTGGGTCAGATTGGAAACACCATATATTTT.